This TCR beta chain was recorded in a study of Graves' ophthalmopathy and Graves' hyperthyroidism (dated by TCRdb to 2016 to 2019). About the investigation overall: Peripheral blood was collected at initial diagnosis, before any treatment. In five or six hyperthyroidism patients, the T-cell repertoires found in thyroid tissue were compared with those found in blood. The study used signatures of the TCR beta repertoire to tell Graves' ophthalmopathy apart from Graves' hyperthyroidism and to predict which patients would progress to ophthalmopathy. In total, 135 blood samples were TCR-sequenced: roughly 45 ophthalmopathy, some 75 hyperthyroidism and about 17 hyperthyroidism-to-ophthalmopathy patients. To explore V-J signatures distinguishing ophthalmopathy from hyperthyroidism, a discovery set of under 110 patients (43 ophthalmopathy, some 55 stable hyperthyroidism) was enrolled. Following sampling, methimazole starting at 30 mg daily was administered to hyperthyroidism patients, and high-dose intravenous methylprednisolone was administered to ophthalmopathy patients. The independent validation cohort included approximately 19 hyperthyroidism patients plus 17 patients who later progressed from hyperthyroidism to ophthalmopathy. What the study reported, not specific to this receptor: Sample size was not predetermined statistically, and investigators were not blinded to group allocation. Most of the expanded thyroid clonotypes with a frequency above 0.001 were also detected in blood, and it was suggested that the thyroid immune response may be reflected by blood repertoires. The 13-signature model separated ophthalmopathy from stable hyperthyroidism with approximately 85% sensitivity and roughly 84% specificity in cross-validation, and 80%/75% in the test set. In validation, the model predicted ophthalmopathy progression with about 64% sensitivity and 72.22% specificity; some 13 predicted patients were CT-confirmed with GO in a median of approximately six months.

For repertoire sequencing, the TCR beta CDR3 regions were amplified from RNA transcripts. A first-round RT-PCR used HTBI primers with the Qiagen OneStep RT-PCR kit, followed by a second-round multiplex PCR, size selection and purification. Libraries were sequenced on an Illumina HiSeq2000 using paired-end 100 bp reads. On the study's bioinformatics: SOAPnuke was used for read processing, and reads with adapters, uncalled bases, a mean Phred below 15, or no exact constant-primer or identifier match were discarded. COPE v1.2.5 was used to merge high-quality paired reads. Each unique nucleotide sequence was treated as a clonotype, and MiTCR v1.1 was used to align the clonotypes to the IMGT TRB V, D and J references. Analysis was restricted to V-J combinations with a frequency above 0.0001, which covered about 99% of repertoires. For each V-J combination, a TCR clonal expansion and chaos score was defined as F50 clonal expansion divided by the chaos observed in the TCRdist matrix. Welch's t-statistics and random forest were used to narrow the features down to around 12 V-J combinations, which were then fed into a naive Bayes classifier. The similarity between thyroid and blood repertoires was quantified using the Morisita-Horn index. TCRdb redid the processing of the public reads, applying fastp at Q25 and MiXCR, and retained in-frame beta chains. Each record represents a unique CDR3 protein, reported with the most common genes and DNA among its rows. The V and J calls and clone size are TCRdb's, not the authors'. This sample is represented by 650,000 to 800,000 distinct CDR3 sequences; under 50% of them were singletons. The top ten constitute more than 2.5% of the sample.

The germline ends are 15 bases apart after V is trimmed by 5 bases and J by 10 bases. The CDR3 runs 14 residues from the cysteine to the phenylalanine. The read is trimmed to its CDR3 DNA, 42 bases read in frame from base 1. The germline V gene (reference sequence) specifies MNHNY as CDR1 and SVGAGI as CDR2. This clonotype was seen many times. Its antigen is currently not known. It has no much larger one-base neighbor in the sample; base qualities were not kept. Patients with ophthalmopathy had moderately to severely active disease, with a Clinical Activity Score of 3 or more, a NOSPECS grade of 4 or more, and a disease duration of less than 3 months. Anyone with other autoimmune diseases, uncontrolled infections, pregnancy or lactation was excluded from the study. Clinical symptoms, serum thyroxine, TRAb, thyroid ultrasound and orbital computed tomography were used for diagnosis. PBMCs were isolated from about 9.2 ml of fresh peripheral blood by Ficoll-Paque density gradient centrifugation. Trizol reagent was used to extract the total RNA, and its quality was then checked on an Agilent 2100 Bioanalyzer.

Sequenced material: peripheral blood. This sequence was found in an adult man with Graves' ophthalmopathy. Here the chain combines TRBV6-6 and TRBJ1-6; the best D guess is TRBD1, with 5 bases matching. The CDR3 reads CASSRDSGRSPLHF. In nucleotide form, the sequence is TGTGCCAGCAGTCGAGACAGCGGCAGGTCACCCCTCCACTTT.